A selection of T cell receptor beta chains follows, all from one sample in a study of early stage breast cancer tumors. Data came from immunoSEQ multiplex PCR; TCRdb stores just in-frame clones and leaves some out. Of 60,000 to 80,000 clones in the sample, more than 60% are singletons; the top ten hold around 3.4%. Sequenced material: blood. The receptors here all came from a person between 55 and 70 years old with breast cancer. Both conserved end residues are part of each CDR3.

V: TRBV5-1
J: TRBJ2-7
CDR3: CASSAAGGYEQYF

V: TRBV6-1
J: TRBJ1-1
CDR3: CASRLQGSSEAFF

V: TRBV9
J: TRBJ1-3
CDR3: CASSVGPGQGASGNTIYF

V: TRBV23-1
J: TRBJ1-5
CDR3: CASSQSGRSNQPQHF

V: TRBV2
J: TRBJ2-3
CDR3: CASSRRGAGGSDTQYF

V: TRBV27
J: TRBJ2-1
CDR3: CASSLSIGQATRNEQFF

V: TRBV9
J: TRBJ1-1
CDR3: CASSAQGPDTEAFF

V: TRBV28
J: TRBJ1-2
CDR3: CASSLQGSYGYTF

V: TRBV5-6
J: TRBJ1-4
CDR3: CASSLGHLGEKLFF

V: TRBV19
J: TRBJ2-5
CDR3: CASSTRTRGGETQYF

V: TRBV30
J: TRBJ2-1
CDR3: CAWSEPQEQFF

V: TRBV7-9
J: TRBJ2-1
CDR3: CASSLGQVGLNEQFF

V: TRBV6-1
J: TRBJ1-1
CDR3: CASSGQGDTEAFF

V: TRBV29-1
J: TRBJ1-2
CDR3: CSVGQGDYGYTF

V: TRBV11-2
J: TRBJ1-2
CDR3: CASSFSIGGGYTF

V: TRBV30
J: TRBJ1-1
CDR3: CAWSVSGLTFSNTEAFF

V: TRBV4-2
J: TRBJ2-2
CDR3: CASSQEDTTGELFF

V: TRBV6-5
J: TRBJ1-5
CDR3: CASSSTVGPQHF

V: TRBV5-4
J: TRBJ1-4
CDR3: CASSLDTGPDEKLFF

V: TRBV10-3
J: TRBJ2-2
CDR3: CAISGGEGNTGELFF

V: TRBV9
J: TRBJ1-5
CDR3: CASSVTGGDNQPQHF

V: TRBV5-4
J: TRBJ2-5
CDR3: CASSGAIGRGGETQYF

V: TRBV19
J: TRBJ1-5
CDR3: CASRLDRASNQPQHF

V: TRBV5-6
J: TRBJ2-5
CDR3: CASSPRLTGGAETQYF

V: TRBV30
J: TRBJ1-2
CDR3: CAWRLDRAGGYTF

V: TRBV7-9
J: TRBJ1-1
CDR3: CASSLLNTEAFF

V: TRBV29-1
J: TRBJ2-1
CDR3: CSVSGTRGGNEQFF

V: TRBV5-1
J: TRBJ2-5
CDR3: CASSLGLSTHQETQYF

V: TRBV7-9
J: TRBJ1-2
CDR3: CASSLMRSGKGRYTF

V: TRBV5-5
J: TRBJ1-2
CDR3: CASSLMGANYGYTF

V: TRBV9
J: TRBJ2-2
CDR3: CASSEWTSGPGELFF

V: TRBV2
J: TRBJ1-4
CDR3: CASSEALREKLFF

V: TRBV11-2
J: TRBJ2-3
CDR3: CASSFGRSTDTQYF

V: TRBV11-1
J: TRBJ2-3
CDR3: CASSFYFGTDTQYF

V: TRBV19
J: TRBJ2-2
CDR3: CASSSWGDTGELFF

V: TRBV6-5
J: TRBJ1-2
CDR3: CASSDGTAYYGYTF

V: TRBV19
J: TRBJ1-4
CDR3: CASQDRVNEKLFF

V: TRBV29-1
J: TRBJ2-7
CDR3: CSVGQGAYEQYF

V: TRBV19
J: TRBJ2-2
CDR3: CASSRAARLTGELFF

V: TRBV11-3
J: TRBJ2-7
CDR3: CASSLGQGAYEQYF

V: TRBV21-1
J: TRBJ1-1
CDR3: CASSKPLEAAKMNTEAFF

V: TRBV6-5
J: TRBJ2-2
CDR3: CASSPPGLAGELFF